Presented here are 18 T cell receptor beta chains from one specimen sequenced in a study of blood T cells in healthy people across ages. Through a sample-barcoded 5' primer and a J-beta primer mix, a second PCR was run for about 6 to 11 cycles. TCRdb recomputed calls from the 5' RACE reads with MiXCR, one row per CDR3 protein. The table shows 650,000 to 800,000 distinct CDR3 sequences, with 44% occurring only once. The sequenced material came from blood. The receptors here all came from a man aged 55 to 70 in good health.

Only one count was recorded for this clonotype. A clone one base away is much larger, so this may be a read error. V gene TRBV6-6 combines with J gene TRBJ1-2; possible D gene TRBD1, 5 bases. Germline V gene lookup returns CDR1 MNHNY and CDR2 SVGAGI (reference sequence). CDR3 length: 13 amino acids. The chain's CDR3 is CASKPTANYGHTF. As DNA, the CDR3 is TGTGCCAGCAAACCGACAGCCAACTATGGCCACACCTTC.

This clonotype was detected ten times or more. The V call is TRBV29-1, the J call TRBJ2-7; D not resolved. With 2 bases removed from V and 6 bases from J, the gap between germline ends came to 8 bases. The CDR3 loop spans 11 amino acids. In germline, CDR1 is SQVTM, CDR2 ANQGSEA. CDR3 region: CSVELGPEQYF. The CDR3 DNA follows: TGCAGCGTTGAACTAGGCCCCGAGCAGTACTTC.

This chain links TRBV7-9 with TRBJ2-1; 10 bases are shared with TRBD2. Germline V lookup: CDR1 SEHNR, CDR2 FQNEAQ (reference sequence). The V and J ends lost 5 bases and 4 bases, in that order; junction bases with no gene match: 11. The CDR3 runs to 17 residues. The chain's CDR3 is CASSRVPGLALYNEQFF. CDR3 coding DNA: TGTGCCAGCAGCCGGGTACCGGGACTAGCGTTATACAATGAGCAGTTCTTC. The variable domain in full, completed from reference TRBV7-9 and TRBJ2-1, reads DTGVSQNPRHKITKRGQNVTFRCDPISEHNRLYWYRQTLGQGPEFLTYFQNEAQLEKSRLLSDRFSAERPKGSFSTLEIQRTEQGDSAMYLCASSRVPGLALYNEQFFGPGTRLTVL.

The chain joins TRBV7-8 to TRBJ1-6; D gene uncertain. Trimming removed 0 bases at V and 9 bases at J, with 9 bases between. This CDR3 spans 14 amino acids. Germline CDR1 reads SGHVS; CDR2 reads FQNEAQ. The CDR3 protein is CASSLAGIGSPLHF. The CDR3 nucleotides read TGTGCCAGCAGCTTAGCAGGGATAGGTTCACCCCTCCACTTT.

The chain joins TRBV12-3 or TRBV12-4 to TRBJ1-1, with D tentatively TRBD1 (5 bases). Between the trimmed V and J ends, which lost 4 bases and 9 bases, there was a span of 15 bases. The CDR3 has 13 amino acids. DNA for the CDR3: TGTGCCAGCAGTTCCGGGACCCCCAGAAAAGCTTTCTTT. Encoded protein: CASSSGTPRKAFF.

The rearrangement joins TRBV6-1 to TRBJ1-5; D uncertain. Germline CDR1 MNHNS, CDR2 SASEGT. The V and J ends lost 7 bases and 0 bases respectively, with 13 bases between them. The CDR3 spans 15 residues. CDR3 in DNA: TGTGCCAGCATCTCGGGTGGGTTTAGCAATCAGCCCCAGCATTTT. It is translated as CASISGGFSNQPQHF.

The chain has TRBV27 and TRBJ1-2; 8 positions match TRBD1. CDR1 MNHEY and CDR2 SMNVEV come from the germline V gene (reference sequence). V shed 6 bases and J 4 bases; nucleotides not matched to a gene: 7. The CDR3 covers 14 residues. CDR3 bases: TGTGCCAGCAGCGTGACAGGGGACCCCTATGGCTACACCTTC. Amino acid sequence: CASSVTGDPYGYTF.

The genes are TRBV6-5 and TRBJ1-5; no definite D call. Trimming took 0 bases from V and 7 from J, leaving 7 bases between them. This CDR3 has 13 residues. CDR1 MNHEY and CDR2 SVGAGI come from the germline V gene. CDR3 amino acids: CASSYSMDQPQHF. For the CDR3, the DNA is TGTGCCAGCAGTTACTCGATGGACCAGCCCCAGCATTTT.

Only one count was recorded for this clonotype. This may arise from a read error, as a much more abundant clone is one base away. This chain connects TRBV4-2 to TRBJ1-6; D gene unclear. Germline-derived CDR1 and CDR2 are LGHNA and YNFKEQ. Trimming took 0 bases from V and 7 from J, leaving 13 bases between them. The CDR3 has 16 residues. The CDR3 DNA reads as TGTGCCAGCAGCCAAGATGGAGCCAGGAACAATTCACCCCTCCACTTT. Translated, it gives CASSQDGARNNSPLHF.

In its sample, this clonotype was seen a few times. V usage is TRBV11-3 and J usage is TRBJ2-6; 11 bases align to TRBD1. This CDR3 is built from 19 residues. The germline CDR1 and CDR2 sequences are SGHNT and YENEEA. J was trimmed by 4 bases and V by 5 bases; bases with no gene match: 13. CDR3 nucleotides: TGTGCCAGCAGCCCAGGAAAAGGACAGGGGGCGCAAGGGGCCAACGTCCTGACTTTC. Protein product: CASSPGKGQGAQGANVLTF.

This clonotype was observed a few times. The rearrangement links TRBV20-1 to TRBJ1-6; the D gene is possibly TRBD1 (6 bases). Germline lookup yields CDR1 DFQATT and CDR2 SNEGSKA (reference sequence). The CDR3 is 14 residues long. Between the trimmed V and J ends, which lost 1 base and 8 bases, there was a span of 12 bases. CDR3 loop: CSARVLGADSPLHF. The CDR3 DNA reads TGCAGTGCTAGAGTATTGGGGGCCGATTCACCCCTCCACTTT.

This clonotype was seen ten or more times. The V gene is TRBV24-1, the J gene TRBJ2-2; 12 nucleotides align to TRBD2. This CDR3 has 19 residues. Germline lookup yields CDR1 KGHDR and CDR2 SFDVKD. The V and J ends lost 5 bases and 0 bases, in that order; junction bases with no gene match: 9. The CDR3 protein is CATSGETSGGPTNTGELFF. The CDR3, as DNA: TGTGCCACCAGTGGGGAAACTAGCGGGGGGCCAACGAACACCGGGGAGCTGTTTTTT.

The V call is TRBV7-9, the J call TRBJ1-4; D not certain. Germline values: CDR1 SEHNR, CDR2 FQNEAQ (reference sequence). The V end lost 3 bases, the J end lost 4 bases, and 9 bases lay between the germline ends. CDR3 length: 14 residues. The CDR3 region has the DNA TGTGCCAGCAGCTTTGGCAGAGATAATGAAAAACTGTTTTTT. Protein product: CASSFGRDNEKLFF.

This clonotype was seen a few times. The chain couples TRBV27 to TRBJ2-7; D perhaps matches TRBD1 (5 bases). Per germline, CDR1 MNHEY and CDR2 SMNVEV (reference sequence). V lost 4 bases, J lost 2 bases, and 12 bases lay in between. CDR3 length equals 14 residues. In DNA, the CDR3 is TGTGCCAGCAGTTCGGGCAGGGAAACCTACGAGCAGTACTTC. This sequence encodes CASSSGRETYEQYF.

This sequence joins TRBV4-3 and TRBJ2-1; no firm D call. The CDR3 contains 17 residues. The ends were cut back, 0 bases at V and 5 bases at J, with 17 bases in the middle. CDR1 LGHNA and CDR2 YSLEER come from the germline V gene. The CDR3 protein is CASSQDVAPAANNEQFF. The DNA for the CDR3 is TGCGCCAGCAGCCAAGATGTGGCCCCTGCTGCAAACAATGAGCAGTTCTTC.

V usage is TRBV14 and J usage is TRBJ1-6; the D gene is possibly TRBD1 (5 bases). V lost 5 bases and J lost 9, with 8 bases in between. Germline V gene sequence: CDR1 SGHDN, CDR2 FVKESK. There are 12 residues in the CDR3. The DNA of the CDR3 is TGTGCCAGCAGCGGGGGTCGTTCACCCCTCCACTTT. Encoded protein: CASSGGRSPLHF.

The chain combines TRBV5-1 with TRBJ2-1, with 9 bases lining up with TRBD2. The CDR3 is 15 residues long. After removal of 2 bases from V and 6 bases from J, the junction contained 6 bases not matched to a gene. Germline CDR1 reads SGHRS; CDR2 reads YFSETQ. CDR3 sequence reads: CASSLALAGTNEQFF. Here the CDR3 DNA reads TGCGCCAGCAGCTTAGCTCTAGCGGGGACCAATGAGCAGTTCTTC. The full variable domain, with the rest looked up from reference TRBV5-1 and TRBJ2-1, is KAGVTQTPRYLIKTRGQQVTLSCSPISGHRSVSWYQQTPGQGLQFLFEYFSETQRNKGNFPGRFSGRQFSNSRSEMNVSTLELGDSALYLCASSLALAGTNEQFFGPGTRLTVL.

In its sample, this clonotype was seen many times. The rearrangement joins TRBV29-1 to TRBJ2-4, with unresolved D. The V end was cut by 0 bases, the J end by 5 bases, with 5 bases between. CDR1 SQVTM and CDR2 ANQGSEA come from the germline V gene. The CDR3 runs 12 residues. The CDR3: CSVEDRQNIQYF. CDR3 DNA sequence: TGCAGCGTTGAAGACAGGCAAAACATTCAGTACTTC.